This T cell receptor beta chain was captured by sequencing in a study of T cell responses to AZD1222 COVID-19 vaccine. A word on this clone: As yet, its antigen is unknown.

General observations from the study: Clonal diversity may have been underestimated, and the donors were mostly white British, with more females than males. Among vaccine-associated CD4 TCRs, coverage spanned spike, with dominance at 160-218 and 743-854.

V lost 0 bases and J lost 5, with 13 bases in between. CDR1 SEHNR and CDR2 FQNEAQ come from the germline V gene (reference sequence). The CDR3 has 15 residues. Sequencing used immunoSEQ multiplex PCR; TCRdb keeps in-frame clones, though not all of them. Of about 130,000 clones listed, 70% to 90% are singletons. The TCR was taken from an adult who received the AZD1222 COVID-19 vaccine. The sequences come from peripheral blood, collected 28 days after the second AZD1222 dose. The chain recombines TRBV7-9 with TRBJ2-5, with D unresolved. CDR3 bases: TGTGCCAGCAGCTTAGCTGGATCGCCCGTCGAGACCCAGTACTTC. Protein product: CASSLAGSPVETQYF.